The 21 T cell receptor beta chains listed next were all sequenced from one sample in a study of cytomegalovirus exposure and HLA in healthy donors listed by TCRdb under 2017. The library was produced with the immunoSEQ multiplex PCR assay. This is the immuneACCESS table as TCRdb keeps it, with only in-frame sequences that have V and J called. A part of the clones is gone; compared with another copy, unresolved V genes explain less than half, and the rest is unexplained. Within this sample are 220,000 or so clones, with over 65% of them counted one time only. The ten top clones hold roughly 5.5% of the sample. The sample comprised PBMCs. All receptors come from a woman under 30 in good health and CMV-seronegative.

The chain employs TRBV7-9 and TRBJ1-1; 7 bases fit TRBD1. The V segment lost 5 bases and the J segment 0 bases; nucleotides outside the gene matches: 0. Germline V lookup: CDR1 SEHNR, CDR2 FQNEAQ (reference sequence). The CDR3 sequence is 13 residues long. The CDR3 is CASSGQVNTEAFF. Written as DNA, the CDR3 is TGTGCCAGCAGCGGACAGGTGAACACTGAAGCTTTCTTT.

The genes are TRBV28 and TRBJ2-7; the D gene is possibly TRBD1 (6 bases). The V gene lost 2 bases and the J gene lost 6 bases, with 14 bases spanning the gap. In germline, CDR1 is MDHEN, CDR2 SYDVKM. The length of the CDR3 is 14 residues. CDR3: CASSLDRGRGEQYF. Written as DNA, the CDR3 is TGTGCCAGCAGTTTAGATCGTGGCAGGGGCGAGCAGTACTTC.

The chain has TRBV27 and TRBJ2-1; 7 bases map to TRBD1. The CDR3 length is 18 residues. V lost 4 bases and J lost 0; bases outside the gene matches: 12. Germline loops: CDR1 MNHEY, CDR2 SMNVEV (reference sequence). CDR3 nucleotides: TGTGCCAGCAGTTCGACCCTTAACAGGGGATACTCCTACAATGAGCAGTTCTTC. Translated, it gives CASSSTLNRGYSYNEQFF.

CDR3 DNA: TGTGCCAGCAGCGTGACCGGTAACTATGGCTACACCTTC. Amino acids: CASSVTGNYGYTF. V is TRBV9 and J is TRBJ1-2; D is ambiguous. V lost 2 bases, J lost 1 base, and 6 bases lay in between. The CDR3 totals 13 residues. The germline gives CDR1 SGDLS, CDR2 YYNGEE.

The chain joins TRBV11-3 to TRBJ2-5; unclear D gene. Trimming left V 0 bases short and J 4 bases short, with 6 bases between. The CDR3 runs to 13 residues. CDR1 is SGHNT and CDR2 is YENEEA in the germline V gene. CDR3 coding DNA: TGTGCCAGCAGCTTAGAACTGGCAGAGACCCAGTACTTC. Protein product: CASSLELAETQYF.

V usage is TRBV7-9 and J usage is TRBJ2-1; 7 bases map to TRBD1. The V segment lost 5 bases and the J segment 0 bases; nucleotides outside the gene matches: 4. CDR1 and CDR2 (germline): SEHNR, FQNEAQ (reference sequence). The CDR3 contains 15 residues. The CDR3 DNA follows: TGTGCCAGCAGCCAGGACAGGAGCTCCTACAATGAGCAGTTCTTC. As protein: CASSQDRSSYNEQFF.

DNA for the CDR3: TGTGCCTGGAGTGAGGACAGGAACAATGAGCAGTTCTTC. Translation: CAWSEDRNNEQFF. The chain couples TRBV30 to TRBJ2-1; 7 bases are shared with TRBD1. The germline gives CDR1 GTSNPN, CDR2 SVGIG (reference sequence). The CDR3 is made up of 13 amino acids. Trimming removed 1 base from V and 5 bases from J; junction bases left unmatched: 2.

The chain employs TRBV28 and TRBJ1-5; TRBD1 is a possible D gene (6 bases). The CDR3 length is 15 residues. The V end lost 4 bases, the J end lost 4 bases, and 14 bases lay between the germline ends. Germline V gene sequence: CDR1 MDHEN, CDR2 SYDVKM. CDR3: CASSSTGSRNQPQHF. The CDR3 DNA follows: TGTGCCAGCAGTTCCACAGGGTCCCGAAATCAGCCCCAGCATTTT.

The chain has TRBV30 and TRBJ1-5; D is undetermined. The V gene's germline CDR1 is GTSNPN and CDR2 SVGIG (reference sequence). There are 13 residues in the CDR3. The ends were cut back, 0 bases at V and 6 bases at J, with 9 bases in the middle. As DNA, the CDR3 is TGTGCCTGGAGTGTATCGGGGTTTCAGCCCCAGCATTTT. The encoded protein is CAWSVSGFQPQHF.

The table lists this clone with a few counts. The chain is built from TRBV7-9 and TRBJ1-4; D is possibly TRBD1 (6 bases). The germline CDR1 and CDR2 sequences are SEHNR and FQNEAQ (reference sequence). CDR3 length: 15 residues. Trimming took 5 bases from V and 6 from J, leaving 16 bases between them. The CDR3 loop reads CASSVPATGHEKLFF. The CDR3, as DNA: TGTGCCAGCAGCGTACCGGCCACAGGGCATGAAAAACTGTTTTTT.

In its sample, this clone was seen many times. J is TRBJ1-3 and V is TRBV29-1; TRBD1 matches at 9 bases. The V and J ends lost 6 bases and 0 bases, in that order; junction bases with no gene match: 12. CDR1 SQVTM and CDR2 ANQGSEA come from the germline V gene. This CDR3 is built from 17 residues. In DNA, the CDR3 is TGCAGCGTCGCCGGGACAGGGACTTTCGGCTCTGGAAACACCATATATTTT. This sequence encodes CSVAGTGTFGSGNTIYF. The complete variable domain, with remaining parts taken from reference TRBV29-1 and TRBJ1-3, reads SAVISQKPSRDICQRGTSLTIQCQVDSQVTMMFWYRQQPGQSLTLIATANQGSEATYESGFVIDKFPISRPNLTFSTLTVSNMSPEDSSIYLCSVAGTGTFGSGNTIYFGEGSWLTVV.

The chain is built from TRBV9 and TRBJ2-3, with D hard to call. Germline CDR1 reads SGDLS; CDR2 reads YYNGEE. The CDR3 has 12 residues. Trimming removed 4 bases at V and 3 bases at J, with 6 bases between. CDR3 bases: TGTGCCAGCAGCCAAGGGACAGATACGCAGTATTTT. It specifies CASSQGTDTQYF.

The CDR3 protein is CASRDQGAGLYLEQYF. In DNA, the CDR3 is TGTGCCAGCAGGGACCAGGGGGCAGGGCTTTATTTGGAGCAGTACTTC. The chain links TRBV2 to TRBJ2-7, with TRBD1 matching over 8 bases. This CDR3 is 16 amino acids long. The V gene's germline CDR1 is SNHLY and CDR2 FYNNEI. With 6 bases clipped from V and 7 bases from J, the junction kept 17 bases outside the gene matches.

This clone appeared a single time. CDR3 loop: CASSSGRGQFF. The CDR3 DNA is TGTGCCAGCAGCTCGGGACGAGGGCAGTTCTTC. The V call is TRBV7-2, the J call TRBJ2-1; tentatively, D is TRBD1 or TRBD2 (5 bases each). The CDR3 contains 11 residues. Trimming took off 4 bases at V and 12 bases at J, with 10 bases between the two ends. The germline CDR1 and CDR2 sequences are SGHTA and FQGNSA.

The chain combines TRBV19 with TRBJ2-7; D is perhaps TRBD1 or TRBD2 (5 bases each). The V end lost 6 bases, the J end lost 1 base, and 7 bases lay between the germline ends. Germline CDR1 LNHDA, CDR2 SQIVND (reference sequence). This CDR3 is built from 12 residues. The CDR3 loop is CASRGESYEQYF. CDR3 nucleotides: TGTGCCAGTAGGGGGGAGTCCTACGAGCAGTACTTC.

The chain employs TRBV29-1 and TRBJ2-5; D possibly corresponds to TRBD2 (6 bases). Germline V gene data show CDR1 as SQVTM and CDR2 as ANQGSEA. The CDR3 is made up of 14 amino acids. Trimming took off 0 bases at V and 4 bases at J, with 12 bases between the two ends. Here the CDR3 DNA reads TGCAGCGTTGAAGATATAGGGAGGAGAGAGACCCAGTACTTC. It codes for CSVEDIGRRETQYF.

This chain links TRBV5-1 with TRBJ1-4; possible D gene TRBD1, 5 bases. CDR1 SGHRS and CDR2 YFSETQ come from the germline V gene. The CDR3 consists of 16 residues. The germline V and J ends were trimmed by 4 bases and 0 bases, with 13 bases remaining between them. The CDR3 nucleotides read TGCGCCAGCAGCCCGGGGGGTGGAACAACTAATGAAAAACTGTTTTTT. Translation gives CASSPGGGTTNEKLFF. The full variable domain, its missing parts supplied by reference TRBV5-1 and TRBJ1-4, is KAGVTQTPRYLIKTRGQQVTLSCSPISGHRSVSWYQQTPGQGLQFLFEYFSETQRNKGNFPGRFSGRQFSNSRSEMNVSTLELGDSALYLCASSPGGGTTNEKLFFGSGTQLSVL.

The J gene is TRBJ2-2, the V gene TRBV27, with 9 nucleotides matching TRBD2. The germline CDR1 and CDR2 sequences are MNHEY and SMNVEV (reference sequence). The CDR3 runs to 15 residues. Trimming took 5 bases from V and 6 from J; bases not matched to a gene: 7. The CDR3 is CASSTVREGPGELFF. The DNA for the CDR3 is TGTGCCAGCAGTACCGTGCGGGAGGGTCCCGGGGAGCTGTTTTTT.

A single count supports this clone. The CDR3 sequence is CASSPYVAGGPDEQYF. For the CDR3, the DNA is TGTGCCAGCAGCCCGTACGTAGCGGGAGGGCCTGACGAGCAGTACTTC. The gene calls are TRBV5-4 and TRBJ2-7, with 11 bases lining up with TRBD2. CDR1 and CDR2 (germline): SGHNT, YYREEE (reference sequence). The CDR3 is made up of 16 amino acids. Unmatched junction bases numbered 11, after V lost 4 bases and J lost 5 bases.

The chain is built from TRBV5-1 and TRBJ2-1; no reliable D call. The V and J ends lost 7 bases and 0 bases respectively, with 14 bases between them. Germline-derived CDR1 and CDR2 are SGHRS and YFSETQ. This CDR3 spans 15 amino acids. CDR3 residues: CASGPTNPSYNEQFF. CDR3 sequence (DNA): TGCGCCAGCGGCCCGACAAATCCCTCCTACAATGAGCAGTTCTTC.

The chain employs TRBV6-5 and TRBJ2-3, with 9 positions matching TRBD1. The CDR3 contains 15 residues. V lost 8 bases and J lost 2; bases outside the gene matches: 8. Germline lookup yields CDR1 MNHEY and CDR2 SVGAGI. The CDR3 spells CASRGQGRDTDTQYF. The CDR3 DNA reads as TGTGCCAGCCGAGGACAGGGGAGGGACACAGATACGCAGTATTTT.